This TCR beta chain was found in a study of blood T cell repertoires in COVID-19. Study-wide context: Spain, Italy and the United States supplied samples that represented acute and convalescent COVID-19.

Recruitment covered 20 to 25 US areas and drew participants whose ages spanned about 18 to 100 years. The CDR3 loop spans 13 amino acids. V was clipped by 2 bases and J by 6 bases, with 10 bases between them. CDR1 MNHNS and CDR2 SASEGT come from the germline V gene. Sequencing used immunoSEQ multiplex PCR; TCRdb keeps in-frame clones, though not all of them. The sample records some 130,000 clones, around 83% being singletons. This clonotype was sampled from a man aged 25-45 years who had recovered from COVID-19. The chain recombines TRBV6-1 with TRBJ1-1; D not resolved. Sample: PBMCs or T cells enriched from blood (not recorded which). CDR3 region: CASSERRFAEAFF. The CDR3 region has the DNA TGTGCCAGCAGTGAAAGGAGATTCGCTGAAGCTTTCTTT.